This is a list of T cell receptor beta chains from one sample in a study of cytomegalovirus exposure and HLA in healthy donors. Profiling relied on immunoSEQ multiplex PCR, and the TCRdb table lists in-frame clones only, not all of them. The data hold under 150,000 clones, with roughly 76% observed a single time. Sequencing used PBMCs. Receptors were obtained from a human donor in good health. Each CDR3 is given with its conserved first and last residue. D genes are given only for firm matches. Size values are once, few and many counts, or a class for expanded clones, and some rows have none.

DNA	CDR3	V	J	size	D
TGTGCCAGCAGTTACGGGAGGACAGGGTGTGGTTACACCTTC	CASSYGRTGCGYTF	TRBV6-5	TRBJ1-2	NA	TRBD1
TGCGCCAGCAGCTTGGCTGGGTCGGGAGGCTCCTACAATGAGCAGTTCTTC	CASSLAGSGGSYNEQFF	TRBV5-1	TRBJ2-1	NA	TRBD2
TGTGCCAGTAGTATACGAGGTTACGAGCAGTACTTC	CASSIRGYEQYF	TRBV19	TRBJ2-7	NA	NA
TGTGCCAGCAGCGCGGGACTGACGCGCTACGAGCAGTACTTC	CASSAGLTRYEQYF	TRBV7-8	TRBJ2-7	NA	NA
TGCGCCAGCAGTACAGGGGGCGAAGAGACCCAGTACTTC	CASSTGGEETQYF	TRBV10-1	TRBJ2-5	NA	TRBD1
TGTGCCAGCAGTTCACCATTCTACAGGGGGCGATATGAAAAACTGTTTTTT	CASSSPFYRGRYEKLFF	TRBV28	TRBJ1-4	few	TRBD1
TGTGCCAGTATACGGTCCTCCTACGAGCAGTACTTC	CASIRSSYEQYF	TRBV19	TRBJ2-7	NA	NA
TGTGCCAGCACTACTGGGAGGGCCTACGAGCAGTACTTC	CASTTGRAYEQYF	TRBV2	TRBJ2-7	NA	TRBD2
TGTGCCAGCGCGGGAGCAACTAATGAAAAACTGTTTTTT	CASAGATNEKLFF	TRBV11-3	TRBJ1-4	NA	NA
TGTGCCAGCAGTGAACCAGGGGGCGATCCTGGCTACACCTTC	CASSEPGGDPGYTF	TRBV6-1	TRBJ1-2	NA	TRBD1
TGTGCCAGCAGCTTAGGCGGGAGGGCCTCGGGGGATACGCAGTATTTT	CASSLGGRASGDTQYF	TRBV7-8	TRBJ2-3	few	TRBD2
TGTGCCAGCAGTGTTTCAGCGGGTCCCGCGGATGAGCAGTTCTTC	CASSVSAGPADEQFF	TRBV6-4	TRBJ2-1	NA	NA
TGTGCCAGCAGCTTACGGACTAGCGGGAGGCTAGGCGAGCAGTACTTC	CASSLRTSGRLGEQYF	TRBV5-4	TRBJ2-7	NA	TRBD2
TGTGCCAGCAGCCCTAGCGGCCCGGACAGGGCCAATTGGGACTTC	CASSPSGPDRANWDF	TRBV7-8	TRBJ2-7	NA	NA
TGTGCCAGCAGCCGGCGGGACCCCCCAACCGGGGAGCTGTTTTTT	CASSRRDPPTGELFF	TRBV14	TRBJ2-2	NA	NA
TGTGCCAGCAGTCTACTAGCGAGGAGCTCCTACGAGCAGTACTTC	CASSLLARSSYEQYF	TRBV27	TRBJ2-7	NA	TRBD2
TGTGCCAGCAGCTTGGAGCGGGAAGAGACCCAGTACTTC	CASSLEREETQYF	TRBV7-8	TRBJ2-5	NA	NA
TGTGCCTGGAGGGAAGGACTAGCGGGAATTTACGAGCAGTACTTC	CAWREGLAGIYEQYF	TRBV30	TRBJ2-7	NA	TRBD2
TGCGCCAGCAAATCAGTGGCAACCTCCTACGAGCAGTACTTC	CASKSVATSYEQYF	TRBV5-1	TRBJ2-7	few	NA
TGTGCTAGCAGTTCTAGCGGGGGGGCTAAGGACACCGGGGAGCTGTTTTTT	CASSSSGGAKDTGELFF	TRBV25-1	TRBJ2-2	NA	TRBD2
TGTGCCAGCAGCTCCTGGACAGGGGACTACGAGCAGTACTTC	CASSSWTGDYEQYF	TRBV7-2	TRBJ2-7	NA	TRBD1
TGTGCCAGCAGCGCCGGGACTAGCGGGGTGGGCACCGGGGAGCTGTTTTTT	CASSAGTSGVGTGELFF	TRBV9	TRBJ2-2	NA	TRBD2
TGTGCCAGCAGTTATTGGGCGGAGGGTTCCTACGAGCAGTACTTC	CASSYWAEGSYEQYF	TRBV11-3	TRBJ2-7	NA	NA
TGTGCCAGCAGCCCGAAACTAGCGGGAGTGGACAATGAGCAGTTCTTC	CASSPKLAGVDNEQFF	TRBV4-2	TRBJ2-1	NA	TRBD2
TGTGCCAGCAGCTTGTTACTCCTCTTCACAGATACGCAGTATTTT	CASSLLLLFTDTQYF	TRBV7-2	TRBJ2-3	NA	NA
TGTGCCAGCAGCGCCCTCGGGTCAGTGAGAAATGAGCAGTTCTTC	CASSALGSVRNEQFF	TRBV9	TRBJ2-1	NA	NA
TGTGCCAGCAGTGAGCCCTGGACAGTCGTGCCCACCATCCAAGGCTACACCTTC	CASSEPWTVVPTIQGYTF	TRBV6-1	TRBJ1-2	NA	NA
TGTGCCAGCAGTGCGGCAGGGGCCAAGGACGAGCAGTACTTC	CASSAAGAKDEQYF	TRBV6-4	TRBJ2-7	NA	NA
TGTGCCAGCAGCGCTGGGGACAGGGGAGTGGAAAAACTGTTTTTT	CASSAGDRGVEKLFF	TRBV9	TRBJ1-4	NA	TRBD1
TGTGCCAGCAGCCCTGAGGGGGTTTCCACAGATACGCAGTATTTT	CASSPEGVSTDTQYF	TRBV21-1	TRBJ2-3	NA	NA